Below, 21 T cell receptor beta chains from the same sample are listed, as sequenced in a study of cytomegalovirus exposure and HLA in healthy donors. A multiplex PCR was run with 60 Vbeta primers and 13 Jbeta primers. Sequencing used immunoSEQ multiplex PCR; TCRdb keeps in-frame clones, though not all of them. This sample has some 220,000 clones, with around 83% found just once. Sequencing input: PBMCs. Receptor source: a girl aged 2-10 years in good health and CMV-seronegative.

This clone was seen only once. The chain joins TRBV7-3 to TRBJ2-3, with 15 bases fitting TRBD2. V shed 4 bases and J 4 bases; nucleotides not matched to a gene: 9. The CDR3 extends over 18 amino acids. Germline V lookup: CDR1 SGHTA, CDR2 FQGTGA. CDR3 DNA sequence: TGTGCCAGCAGCTCGGGACTAGCGGGGGGCGGGGTCGCAGATACGCAGTATTTT. Protein sequence: CASSSGLAGGGVADTQYF.

The V call is TRBV11-3, the J call TRBJ2-2, with D possibly matching TRBD2 (5 bases). There are 16 residues in the CDR3. Between the trimmed V and J ends, which lost 5 bases and 2 bases, there was a span of 15 bases. Germline CDR1 reads SGHNT; CDR2 reads YENEEA. This CDR3 reads CASSPYRGPNTGELFF. The CDR3 nucleotides read TGTGCCAGCAGCCCCTACCGAGGGCCCAACACCGGGGAGCTGTTTTTT.

The CDR3 bases are TGCAGCGCCGGACAGGACTACGAGCAGTACTTC. Residues: CSAGQDYEQYF. This chain joins TRBV29-1 and TRBJ2-7; the match to TRBD1 covers 7 bases. There are 11 residues in the CDR3. Trimming took 7 bases from V and 3 from J; bases not matched to a gene: 3. Germline-derived CDR1 and CDR2 are SQVTM and ANQGSEA.

This sequence joins TRBV6-7 and TRBJ2-7; 8 positions agree with TRBD2. TRBV6-7 belongs to the ORF category, with a function that is uncertain. The CDR3 is 14 residues long. The V gene end was trimmed by 10 bases and the J gene end by 3 bases; junction bases not matched to a gene: 11. The CDR3 region has the DNA TGTGCCACACTAACCGGGACTAGGAACTACGAGCAGTACTTC. Residues: CATLTGTRNYEQYF.

As DNA, the CDR3 is TGTGCCAGCAGTGAGATGGGCAGCTTCACTGAAGCTTTCTTT. It specifies CASSEMGSFTEAFF. J is TRBJ1-1 and V is TRBV2; D is uncertain. The V end was cut by 3 bases, the J end by 4 bases, with 12 bases between. The length of the CDR3 is 14 residues. Germline values: CDR1 SNHLY, CDR2 FYNNEI.

The chain has TRBV11-3 and TRBJ2-3; 10 nucleotides agree with TRBD1. Trimming cost V 4 bases and J 6 bases; bases outside gene matches: 4. The CDR3 has 14 residues. Germline-derived CDR1 and CDR2 are SGHNT and YENEEA. CDR3 DNA sequence: TGTGCCAGCAGCTCACGACAGGGGGCCGATACGCAGTATTTT. It encodes CASSSRQGADTQYF. The variable domain in full, with the rest retrieved from reference TRBV11-3 and TRBJ2-3, is EAGVVQSPRYKIIEKKQPVAFWCNPISGHNTLYWYLQNLGQGPELLIRYENEEAVDDSQLPKDRFSAERLKGVDSTLKIQPAELGDSAVYLCASSSRQGADTQYFGPGTRLTVL.

The chain has TRBV11-3 and TRBJ1-1, with TRBD1 identical over 8 bases. This CDR3 region has 13 residues. CDR1 and CDR2 from the germline V gene are SGHNT and YENEEA. Trimming removed 4 bases from V and 6 bases from J; junction bases left unmatched: 4. This chain's CDR3 is CASSSQGGAEAFF. The CDR3 DNA follows: TGTGCCAGCAGCTCACAGGGGGGTGCTGAAGCTTTCTTT.

This chain links TRBV2 with TRBJ2-6, with D possibly matching TRBD2 (5 bases). The CDR3 runs to 17 residues. Germline CDR1 SNHLY, CDR2 FYNNEI. The V and J ends lost 5 bases and 0 bases respectively, with 14 bases between them. CDR3 bases: TGTGCCAGCAGTCTGGACTTCCACGCCTCTGGGGCCAACGTCCTGACTTTC. Its protein product is CASSLDFHASGANVLTF.

The genes are TRBV29-1 and TRBJ2-2, with 7 positions matching TRBD1. CDR1 is SQVTM and CDR2 is ANQGSEA in the germline V gene. The CDR3 extends over 15 amino acids. With 4 bases clipped from V and 5 bases from J, the junction kept 10 bases outside the gene matches. The CDR3 loop is CSVGGTERRTGELFF. CDR3 coding DNA: TGCAGCGTTGGGGGGACAGAGCGGAGGACCGGGGAGCTGTTTTTT.

The V and J genes are TRBV5-1 and TRBJ1-4; unclear D gene. Germline V CDR1 and CDR2: SGHRS, YFSETQ. The CDR3 extends over 15 amino acids. V lost 0 bases to trimming and J lost 0 bases, with 6 bases between them. In DNA form, the CDR3 reads TGCGCCAGCAGCTTGGGGTCTACAACTAATGAAAAACTGTTTTTT. This codes for CASSLGSTTNEKLFF.

This chain uses TRBV21-1 with TRBJ2-2; the table's D call TRBD2 went unverified against the DNA. TRBV21-1 is described as a pseudogene. The CDR3 loop spans 22 amino acids. In nucleotides, the CDR3 is TGTGCCAGCAGCAAACCAGAAATCTCGGGACTAGCGGGGGGCAGGAACACCGGGGAGCTGTTTTTT. Its translation: CASSKPEISGLAGGRNTGELFF.

J is TRBJ2-2 and V is TRBV5-1, with 11 bases matching TRBD2. Germline lookup yields CDR1 SGHRS and CDR2 YFSETQ. The CDR3 totals 18 residues. The ends lost 1 base at V and 0 bases at J; junction bases unmatched: 5. In DNA form, the CDR3 reads TGCGCCAGCAGCTTGAGACTAGCGGGGAGTTCGAACACCGGGGAGCTGTTTTTT. Amino acids: CASSLRLAGSSNTGELFF. Full variable domain (missing parts from reference TRBV5-1 and TRBJ2-2): KAGVTQTPRYLIKTRGQQVTLSCSPISGHRSVSWYQQTPGQGLQFLFEYFSETQRNKGNFPGRFSGRQFSNSRSEMNVSTLELGDSALYLCASSLRLAGSSNTGELFFGEGSRLTVL.

The rearrangement links TRBV11-3 to TRBJ2-7; 8 bases are a match to TRBD1. The CDR3 is made up of 15 amino acids. The ends lost 3 bases at V and 2 bases at J; junction bases unmatched: 6. The germline CDR1 and CDR2 sequences are SGHNT and YENEEA. For the CDR3, the DNA is TGTGCCAGCAGCTTGGGGGACAGGCAAGCCTACGAGCAGTACTTC. Protein: CASSLGDRQAYEQYF.

This chain joins TRBV30 and TRBJ2-7; 7 bases are a match to TRBD2. Germline V CDR1 and CDR2: GTSNPN, SVGIG (reference sequence). J gave up 3 bases and V 0 bases, and 5 bases lay outside the gene matches. The length of the CDR3 is 14 residues. CDR3: CAWSVESGVYEQYF. CDR3 nucleotide sequence: TGTGCCTGGAGTGTAGAAAGCGGGGTCTACGAGCAGTACTTC.

This rearrangement joins TRBV6-6 to TRBJ2-7; D ambiguous. There are 11 residues in the CDR3. Trimming shortened V by 6 bases and J by 6 bases, and 9 bases separated the two germline ends. Per germline, CDR1 MNHNY and CDR2 SVGAGI (reference sequence). In nucleotides, the CDR3 is TGTGCCAGCAGCCACGGCGGCGAGCAGTACTTC. Amino acids: CASSHGGEQYF.

The table lists this clone with a few counts. The V gene is TRBV5-5, the J gene TRBJ2-7, with D perhaps matching TRBD2 (6 bases). Per the germline V gene, CDR1 is SGHKS and CDR2 is YYEKEE (reference sequence). This CDR3 has 13 residues. Trimming removed 3 bases from V and 5 bases from J, with 12 bases in between. The CDR3 sequence is CASSYREKNEQYF. The CDR3, as DNA: TGTGCCAGCAGCTACCGGGAGAAAAACGAGCAGTACTTC.

The V and J genes are TRBV5-1 and TRBJ1-2, with TRBD1 matching 8 bases. The CDR3 length is 15 residues. V lost 3 bases and J lost 4; bases outside the gene matches: 8. Germline V gene data show CDR1 as SGHRS and CDR2 as YFSETQ. CDR3 in amino acids: CASSSTGTGFYGYTF. The CDR3 nucleotides read TGCGCCAGCAGCTCAACCGGGACAGGTTTCTATGGCTACACCTTC.

The V call is TRBV19, the J call TRBJ1-5; D might be TRBD1 (6 bases). Trimming removed 5 bases from V and 5 bases from J, with 10 bases in between. There are 13 residues in the CDR3. Germline V gene lookup returns CDR1 LNHDA and CDR2 SQIVND (reference sequence). The CDR3 coding sequence is TGTGCCAGTAGTCAACAGGGTGATCAGCCCCAGCATTTT. Amino acid sequence: CASSQQGDQPQHF.

The chain has TRBV4-1 and TRBJ2-7; 7 nucleotides match TRBD1. Germline loops: CDR1 MGHRA, CDR2 YSYEKL. V shed 6 bases, J shed 1 base, and the junction held 9 bases outside the gene matches. This CDR3 is built from 15 residues. Here the CDR3 DNA reads TGCGCCAGCAGGCAATCCGGGACAGAGTCCTACGAGCAGTACTTC. Amino acid sequence: CASRQSGTESYEQYF.

The chain couples TRBV7-6 to TRBJ1-1; 12 bases are shared with TRBD1. V lost 2 bases, J lost 2 bases, and 9 bases stayed unmatched. CDR3 length: 18 amino acids. Germline CDR1 and CDR2: SGHVS and FNYEAQ. CDR3 amino acids: CASSLPPAGTGGNTEAFF. DNA of the CDR3: TGTGCCAGCAGCTTACCCCCCGCGGGGACAGGGGGCAACACTGAAGCTTTCTTT.

Points on this clone: A junction end diverges from the germline sequence, so it may reflect a read error. The V gene is TRBV7-9, the J gene TRBJ1-6, with D possibly matching TRBD1 (5 bases). CDR3 length: 14 residues. Per the germline V gene, CDR1 is SEHNR and CDR2 is FQNEAQ (reference sequence). The CDR3 protein is CSSSPGSGYSPLHF. DNA of the CDR3: TGTTCCAGCAGTCCAGGGTCAGGGTATTCACCCCTCCACTTT.